Below, 6 T cell receptor beta chains from the same sample are listed, as sequenced in a study of CD8 T cells in Susac syndrome. Random-hexamer reverse transcription was applied to roughly 0.5 to 1 ug RNA. TCRdb reanalysed the immunoSEQ multiplex PCR reads using MiXCR and keeps one entry per CDR3 protein. Here the sample spans hundreds of thousands of distinct CDR3 sequences, around nine tenths being singletons. Source material: CD8+ T cells from PBMCs. The source of these receptors is a human donor with multiple sclerosis.

This sequence joins TRBV5-1 and TRBJ1-1; the D is unclear. This CDR3 has 15 amino acids. Germline lookup yields CDR1 SGHRS and CDR2 YFSETQ. Trimming took off 0 bases at V and 0 bases at J, with 9 bases between the two ends. The CDR3 DNA reads TGCGCCAGCAGCTTGGATCGGCAAATGAACACTGAAGCTTTCTTT. Amino acid sequence: CASSLDRQMNTEAFF.

The CDR3 DNA reads TGTGCCAGCAGCTTACCAGGGTCCGGGGAGCTGTTTTTT. It is translated as CASSLPGSGELFF. V is TRBV7-9 and J is TRBJ2-2, with TRBD1 as a possible D gene (5 bases). This CDR3 spans 13 amino acids. In germline, CDR1 is SEHNR, CDR2 FQNEAQ (reference sequence). V was cut by 2 bases and J by 6 bases, with 7 bases left in between. The entire variable domain, with the rest obtained from reference TRBV7-9 and TRBJ2-2, is as follows: DTGVSQNPRHKITKRGQNVTFRCDPISEHNRLYWYRQTLGQGPEFLTYFQNEAQLEKSRLLSDRFSAERPKGSFSTLEIQRTEQGDSAMYLCASSLPGSGELFFGEGSRLTVL.

This clonotype was seen once. J is TRBJ2-3 and V is TRBV10-3; D is perhaps TRBD1 (6 bases). Germline-derived CDR1 and CDR2 are ENHRY and SYGVKD. The CDR3 consists of 16 residues. The V end lost 0 bases, the J end lost 1 base, and 11 bases lay between the germline ends. CDR3 nucleotide sequence: TGTGCCATCAGTGAGTCTGTAGGGGGAGGCACAGATACGCAGTATTTT. Translated, it gives CAISESVGGGTDTQYF.

The chain uses TRBV9 and TRBJ1-3; no reliable D call. Trimming cost V 3 bases and J 5 bases, with 15 bases left between them. Germline V gene data show CDR1 as SGDLS and CDR2 as YYNGEE. The CDR3 has 15 residues. CDR3 sequence: CASSGSDVGRNTIYF. The DNA of the CDR3 is TGTGCCAGCAGCGGATCGGACGTAGGACGAAACACCATATATTTT.

The rearrangement uses TRBV2 and TRBJ1-1; TRBD1 is a possible D gene (5 bases). The CDR3 has 15 residues. With 4 bases removed from V and 0 bases from J, the gap between germline ends came to 12 bases. In germline, CDR1 is SNHLY, CDR2 FYNNEI. The CDR3 sequence is CASSAQGSMNTEAFF. CDR3 DNA sequence: TGTGCCAGCAGTGCCCAGGGAAGCATGAACACTGAAGCTTTCTTT.

The chain joins TRBV7-9 to TRBJ2-6, with a weak D call TRBD2 (7 bases). Germline CDR1 reads SEHNR; CDR2 reads FQNEAQ (reference sequence). With 8 bases removed from V and 1 base from J, the gap between germline ends came to 15 bases. The CDR3 is 16 amino acids. The CDR3 reads CASQGRVYSGANVLTF. DNA for the CDR3: TGTGCCAGCCAGGGGAGGGTTTATTCTGGGGCCAACGTCCTGACTTTC.